This T cell receptor beta chain is drawn from a study of T cell repertoires in cytomegalovirus infection. From the reads, TCRdb called clonotypes with MiXCR, one entry per CDR3 protein. This table has roughly 920,000 distinct CDR3 sequences, around 32% appearing once. Germline CDR1 and CDR2: WSHSY and SAAADI. The CDR3 contains 14 residues. The germline V and J ends were trimmed by 11 bases and 1 base, with 15 bases remaining between them. Worth noting for this clonotype: The target antigen is unknown.

The input for sequencing was cultured CD8+ T cells from PBMCs, taken from culture after CMV antigen stimulation. The sequence derives from a human donor in good health (CMV status not recorded). Some clones in this sample may be carry-over from other donors' samples. The V and J genes are TRBV10-2 and TRBJ2-1, with D maybe TRBD1 (5 bases). This CDR3 reads CAVSLGASYNEQFF. In DNA form, the CDR3 reads TGCGCCGTATCATTAGGGGCTTCCTACAATGAGCAGTTCTTC.